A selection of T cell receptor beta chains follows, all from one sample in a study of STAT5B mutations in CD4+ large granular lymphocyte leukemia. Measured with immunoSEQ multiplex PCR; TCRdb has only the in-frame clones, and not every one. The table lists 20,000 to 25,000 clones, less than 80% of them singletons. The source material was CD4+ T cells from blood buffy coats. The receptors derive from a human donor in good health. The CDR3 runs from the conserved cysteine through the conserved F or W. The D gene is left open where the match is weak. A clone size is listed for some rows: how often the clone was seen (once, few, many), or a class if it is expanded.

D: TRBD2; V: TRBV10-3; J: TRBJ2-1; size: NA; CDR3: CAISEGLAGGDEQFF; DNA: TGTGCCATCAGTGAGGGACTAGCGGGAGGCGATGAGCAGTTCTTC
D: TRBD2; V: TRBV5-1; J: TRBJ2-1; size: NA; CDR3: CASSLDFGTSEWRHNEQFF; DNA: TGCGCCAGCAGCTTGGACTTCGGGACTAGTGAATGGCGCCACAATGAGCAGTTCTTC
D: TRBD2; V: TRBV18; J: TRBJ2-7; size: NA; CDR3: CASSRAGLADYEQYF; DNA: TGTGCCAGCTCACGGGCGGGACTAGCAGATTACGAGCAGTACTTC
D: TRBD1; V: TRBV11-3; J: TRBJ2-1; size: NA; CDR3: CASSPSQGARNEQFF; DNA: TGTGCCAGCAGCCCCTCGCAGGGGGCTAGAAATGAGCAGTTCTTC
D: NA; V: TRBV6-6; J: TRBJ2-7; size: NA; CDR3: CASSTDYEQYF; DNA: TGTGCCAGCAGTACTGATTACGAGCAGTACTTC
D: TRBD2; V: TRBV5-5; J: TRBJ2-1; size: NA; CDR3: CASSLGLAGYNEQFF; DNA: TGTGCCAGCAGCCTGGGACTAGCGGGTTACAATGAGCAGTTCTTC
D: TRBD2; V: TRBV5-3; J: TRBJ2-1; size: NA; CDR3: CARSLGSGTRYNEQFF; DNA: TGTGCCAGAAGCTTGGGTAGCGGGACCCGTTACAATGAGCAGTTCTTC
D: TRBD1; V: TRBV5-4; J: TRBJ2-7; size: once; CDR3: CASGRQGMGEQYF; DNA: TGTGCCAGCGGCCGACAGGGAATGGGGGAGCAGTACTTC
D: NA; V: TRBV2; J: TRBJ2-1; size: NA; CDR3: CASTTGSAYNEQFF; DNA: TGTGCCAGCACGACGGGCAGTGCCTACAATGAGCAGTTCTTC
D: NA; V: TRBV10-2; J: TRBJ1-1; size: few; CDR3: CASRDGPENTEAFF; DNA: TGCGCCAGCAGGGATGGACCGGAGAACACTGAAGCTTTCTTT
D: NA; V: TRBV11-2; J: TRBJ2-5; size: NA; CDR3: CASSSAQVQETQYF; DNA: TGTGCCAGCAGCTCCGCGCAGGTGCAAGAGACCCAGTACTTC
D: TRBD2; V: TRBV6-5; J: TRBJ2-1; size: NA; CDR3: CASSYSTTGTSGEQFF; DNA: TGTGCCAGCAGTTACTCAACAACCGGGACTAGCGGGGAGCAGTTCTTC
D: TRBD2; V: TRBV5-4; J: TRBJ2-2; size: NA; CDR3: CASSLDPGGRSGELFF; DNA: TGTGCCAGCAGCTTGGATCCGGGGGGGCGTAGCGGGGAGCTGTTTTTT
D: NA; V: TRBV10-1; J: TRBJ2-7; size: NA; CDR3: CASSEGGVRYEQYF; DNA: TGCGCCAGCAGTGAGGGGGGAGTCAGGTACGAGCAGTACTTC
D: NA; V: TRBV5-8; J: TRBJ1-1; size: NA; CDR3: CASSKHMNTEAFF; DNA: TGTGCCAGCAGCAAGCACATGAACACTGAAGCTTTCTTT
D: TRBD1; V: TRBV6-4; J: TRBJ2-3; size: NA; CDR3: CASRDSGQGSDTQYF; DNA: TGTGCCAGCAGAGACTCGGGACAGGGGTCAGATACGCAGTATTTT
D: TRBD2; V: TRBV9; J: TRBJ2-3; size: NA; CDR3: CASSRASGKEDTQYF; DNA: TGTGCCAGCAGCCGGGCTAGCGGGAAGGAGGATACGCAGTATTTT